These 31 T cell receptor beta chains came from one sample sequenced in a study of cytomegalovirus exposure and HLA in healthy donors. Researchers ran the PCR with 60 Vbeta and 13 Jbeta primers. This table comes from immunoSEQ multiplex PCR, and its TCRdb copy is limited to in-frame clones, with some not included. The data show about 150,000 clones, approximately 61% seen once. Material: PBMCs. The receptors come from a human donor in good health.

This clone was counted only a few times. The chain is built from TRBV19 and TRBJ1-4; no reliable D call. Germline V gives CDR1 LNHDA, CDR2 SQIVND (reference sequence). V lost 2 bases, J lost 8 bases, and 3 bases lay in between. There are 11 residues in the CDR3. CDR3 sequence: CASSIREKLFF. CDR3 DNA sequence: TGTGCCAGTAGTATACGGGAAAAACTGTTTTTT.

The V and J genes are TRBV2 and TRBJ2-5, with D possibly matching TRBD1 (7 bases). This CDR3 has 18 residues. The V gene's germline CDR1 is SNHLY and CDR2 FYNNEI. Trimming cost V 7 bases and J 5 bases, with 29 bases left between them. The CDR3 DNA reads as TGTGCCAGCACTAGGGACAGCCTCTCGGGCGGCGGAGGGGAGACCCAGTACTTC. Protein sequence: CASTRDSLSGGGGETQYF.

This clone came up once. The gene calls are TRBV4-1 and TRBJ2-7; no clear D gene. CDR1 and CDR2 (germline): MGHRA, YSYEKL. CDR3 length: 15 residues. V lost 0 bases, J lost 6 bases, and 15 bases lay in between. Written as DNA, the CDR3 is TGCGCCAGCAGCCAAGATGGTAGCTACCCCCGCGAGCAGTACTTC. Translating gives CASSQDGSYPREQYF.

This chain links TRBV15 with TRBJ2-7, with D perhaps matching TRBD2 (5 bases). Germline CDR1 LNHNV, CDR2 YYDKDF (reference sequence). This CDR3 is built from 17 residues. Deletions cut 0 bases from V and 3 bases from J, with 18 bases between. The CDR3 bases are TGTGCCACCAGCAGAGATGCAACAGCCGGTGGGAGCTACGAGCAGTACTTC. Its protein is CATSRDATAGGSYEQYF.

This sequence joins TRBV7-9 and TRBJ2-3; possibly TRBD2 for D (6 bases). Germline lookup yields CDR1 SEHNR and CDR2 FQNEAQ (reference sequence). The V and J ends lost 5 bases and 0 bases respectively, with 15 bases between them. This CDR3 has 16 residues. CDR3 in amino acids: CASSPLTSTSTDTQYF. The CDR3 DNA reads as TGTGCCAGCAGCCCTTTAACTAGCACGAGCACAGATACGCAGTATTTT.

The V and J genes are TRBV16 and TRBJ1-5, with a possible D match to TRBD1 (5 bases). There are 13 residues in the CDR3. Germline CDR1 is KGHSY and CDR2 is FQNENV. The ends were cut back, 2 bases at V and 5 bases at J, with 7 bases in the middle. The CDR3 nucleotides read TGTGCCAGCAGCCAAGTCAGGGATCAGCCCCAGCATTTT. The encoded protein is CASSQVRDQPQHF. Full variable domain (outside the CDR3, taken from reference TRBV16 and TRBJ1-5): GEEVAQTPKHLVRGEGQKAKLYCAPIKGHSYVFWYQQVLKNEFKFLISFQNENVFDETGMPKERFSAKCLPNSPCSLEIQATKLEDSAVYFCASSQVRDQPQHFGDGTRLSIL.

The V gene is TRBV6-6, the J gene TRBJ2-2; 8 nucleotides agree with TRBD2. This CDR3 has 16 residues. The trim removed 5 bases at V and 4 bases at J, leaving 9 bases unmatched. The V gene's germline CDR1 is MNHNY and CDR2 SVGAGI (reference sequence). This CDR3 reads CASSRSSGMGTGELFF. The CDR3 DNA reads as TGTGCCAGCAGTCGTAGTAGCGGGATGGGCACCGGGGAGCTGTTTTTT.

CDR3: CATTATGGWNEQFF. The CDR3 DNA sequence: TGTGCCACCACCGCGACAGGGGGCTGGAATGAGCAGTTCTTC. The V and J genes are TRBV15 and TRBJ2-1; 10 bases align to TRBD1. V trimming: 7 bases; J trimming: 7 bases; junction bases outside the gene matches: 7. The CDR3 runs to 14 residues. The germline V gene has CDR1 LNHNV and CDR2 YYDKDF (reference sequence).

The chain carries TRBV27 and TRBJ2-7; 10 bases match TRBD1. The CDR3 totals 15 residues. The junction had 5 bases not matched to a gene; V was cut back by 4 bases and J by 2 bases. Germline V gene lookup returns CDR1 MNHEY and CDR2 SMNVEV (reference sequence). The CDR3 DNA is TGTGCCAGCAGTTCTCCGGGACAGGGGACCTACGAGCAGTACTTC. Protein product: CASSSPGQGTYEQYF.

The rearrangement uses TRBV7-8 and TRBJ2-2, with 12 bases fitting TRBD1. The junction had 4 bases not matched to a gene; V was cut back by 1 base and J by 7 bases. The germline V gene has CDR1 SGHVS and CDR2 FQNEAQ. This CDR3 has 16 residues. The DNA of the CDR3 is TGTGCCAGCAGCTTAGGAGGGACAGGGGGCATCGGGGAGCTGTTTTTT. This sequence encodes CASSLGGTGGIGELFF.

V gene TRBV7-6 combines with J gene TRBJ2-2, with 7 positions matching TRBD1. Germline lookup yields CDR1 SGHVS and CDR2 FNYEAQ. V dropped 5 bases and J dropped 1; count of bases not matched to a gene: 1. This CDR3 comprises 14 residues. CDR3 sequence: CASSRTGNTGELFF. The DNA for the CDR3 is TGTGCCAGCAGCCGGACAGGGAACACCGGGGAGCTGTTTTTT.

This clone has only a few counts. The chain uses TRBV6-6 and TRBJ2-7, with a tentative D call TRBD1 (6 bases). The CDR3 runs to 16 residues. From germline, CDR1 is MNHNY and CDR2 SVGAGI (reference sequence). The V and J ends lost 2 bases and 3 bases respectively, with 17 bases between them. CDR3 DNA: TGTGCCAGCAGTTACGGGTTCGAGACAGGAGGCTACGAGCAGTACTTC. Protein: CASSYGFETGGYEQYF.

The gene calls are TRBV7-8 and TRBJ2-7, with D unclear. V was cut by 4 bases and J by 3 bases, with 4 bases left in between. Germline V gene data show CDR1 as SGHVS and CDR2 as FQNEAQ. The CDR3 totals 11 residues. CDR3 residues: CASSSRYEQYF. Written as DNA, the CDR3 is TGTGCCAGCAGCTCCCGCTACGAGCAGTACTTC.

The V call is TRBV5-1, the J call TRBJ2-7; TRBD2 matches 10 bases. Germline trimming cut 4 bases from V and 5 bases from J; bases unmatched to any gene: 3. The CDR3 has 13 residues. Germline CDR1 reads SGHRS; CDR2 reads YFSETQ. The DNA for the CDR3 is TGCGCCAGCAGCACGGGACTAGCGCACGAGCAGTACTTC. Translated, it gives CASSTGLAHEQYF.

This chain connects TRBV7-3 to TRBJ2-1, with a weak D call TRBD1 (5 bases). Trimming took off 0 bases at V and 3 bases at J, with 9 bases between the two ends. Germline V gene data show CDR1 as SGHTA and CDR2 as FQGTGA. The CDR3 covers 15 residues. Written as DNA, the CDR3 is TGTGCCAGCAGCTTAACAGGGGTTATCTACAATGAGCAGTTCTTC. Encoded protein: CASSLTGVIYNEQFF.

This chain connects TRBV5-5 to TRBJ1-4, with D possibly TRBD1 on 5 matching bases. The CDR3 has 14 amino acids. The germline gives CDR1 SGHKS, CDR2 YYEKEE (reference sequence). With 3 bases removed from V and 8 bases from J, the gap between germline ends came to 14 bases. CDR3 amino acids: CASSWNRLEEKLFF. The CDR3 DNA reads TGTGCCAGCAGCTGGAACAGGTTAGAGGAAAAACTGTTTTTT. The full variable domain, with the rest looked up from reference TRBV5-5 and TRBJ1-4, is DAGVTQSPTHLIKTRGQQVTLRCSPISGHKSVSWYQQVLGQGPQFIFQYYEKEERGRGNFPDRFSARQFPNYSSELNVNALLLGDSALYLCASSWNRLEEKLFFGSGTQLSVL.

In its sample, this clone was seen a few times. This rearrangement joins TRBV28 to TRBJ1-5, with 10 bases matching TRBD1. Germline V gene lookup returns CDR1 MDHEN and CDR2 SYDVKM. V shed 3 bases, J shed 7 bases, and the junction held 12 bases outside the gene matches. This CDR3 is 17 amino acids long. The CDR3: CASSLVPLGQGGQPQHF. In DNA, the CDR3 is TGTGCCAGCAGTTTGGTTCCCCTTGGACAGGGGGGACAGCCCCAGCATTTT.

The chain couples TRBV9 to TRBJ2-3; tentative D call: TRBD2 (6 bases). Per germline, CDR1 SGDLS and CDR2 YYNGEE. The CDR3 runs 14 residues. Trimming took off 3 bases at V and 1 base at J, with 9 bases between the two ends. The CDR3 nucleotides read TGTGCCAGCAGCGCGGGACTCCGCACAGATACGCAGTATTTT. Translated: CASSAGLRTDTQYF.

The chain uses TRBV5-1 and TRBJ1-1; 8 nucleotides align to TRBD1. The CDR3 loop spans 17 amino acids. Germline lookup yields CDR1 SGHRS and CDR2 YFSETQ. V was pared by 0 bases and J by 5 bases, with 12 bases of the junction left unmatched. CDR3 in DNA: TGCGCCAGCAGCTTGGTGGGGGGAATACAGGGGGTTACTGAAGCTTTCTTT. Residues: CASSLVGGIQGVTEAFF.

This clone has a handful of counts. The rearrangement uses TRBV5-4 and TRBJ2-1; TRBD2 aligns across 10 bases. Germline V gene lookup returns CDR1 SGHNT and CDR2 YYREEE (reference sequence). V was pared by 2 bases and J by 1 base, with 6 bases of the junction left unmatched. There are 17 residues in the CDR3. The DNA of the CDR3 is TGTGCCAGCAGCTTCCCTAGCGGGAGCGGGTCCTACAATGAGCAGTTCTTC. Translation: CASSFPSGSGSYNEQFF.

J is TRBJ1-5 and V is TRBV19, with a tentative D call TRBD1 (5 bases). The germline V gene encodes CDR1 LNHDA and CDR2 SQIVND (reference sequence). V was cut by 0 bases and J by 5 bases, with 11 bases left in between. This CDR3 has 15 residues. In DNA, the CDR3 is TGTGCCAGTAGTATAGATTACGACAGCGATCAGCCCCAGCATTTT. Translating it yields CASSIDYDSDQPQHF.

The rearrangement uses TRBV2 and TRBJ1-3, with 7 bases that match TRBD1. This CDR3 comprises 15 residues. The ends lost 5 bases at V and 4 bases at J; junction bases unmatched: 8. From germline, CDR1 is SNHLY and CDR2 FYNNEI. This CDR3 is CASSRWDSSGNTIYF. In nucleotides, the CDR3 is TGTGCCAGCAGTCGTTGGGACAGTTCAGGAAACACCATATATTTT.

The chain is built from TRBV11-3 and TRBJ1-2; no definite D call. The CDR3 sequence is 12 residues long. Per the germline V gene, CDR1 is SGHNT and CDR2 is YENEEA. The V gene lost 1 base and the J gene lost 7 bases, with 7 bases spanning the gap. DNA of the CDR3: TGTGCCAGCAGCTTAGGGTCAGGTGGCTACACCTTC. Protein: CASSLGSGGYTF.

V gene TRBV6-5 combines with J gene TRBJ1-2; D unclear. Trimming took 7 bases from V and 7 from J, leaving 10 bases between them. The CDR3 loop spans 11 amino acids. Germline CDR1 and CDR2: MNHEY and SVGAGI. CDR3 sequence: CASTTGGGYTF. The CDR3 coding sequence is TGTGCCAGCACCACCGGCGGTGGCTACACCTTC.

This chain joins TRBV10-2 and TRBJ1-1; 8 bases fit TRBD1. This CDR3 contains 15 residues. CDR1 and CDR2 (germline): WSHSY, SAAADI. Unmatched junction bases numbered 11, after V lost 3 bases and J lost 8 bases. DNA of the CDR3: TGCGCCAGCAGTGATGGAGACAGGGGAGGCTCCGAAGCTTTCTTT. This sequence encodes CASSDGDRGGSEAFF.

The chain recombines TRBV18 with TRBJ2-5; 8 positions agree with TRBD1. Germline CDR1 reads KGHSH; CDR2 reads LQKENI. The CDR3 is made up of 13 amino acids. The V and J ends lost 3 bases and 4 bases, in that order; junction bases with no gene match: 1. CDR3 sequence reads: CASSPTGAETQYF. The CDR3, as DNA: TGTGCCAGCTCACCGACAGGGGCAGAGACCCAGTACTTC.

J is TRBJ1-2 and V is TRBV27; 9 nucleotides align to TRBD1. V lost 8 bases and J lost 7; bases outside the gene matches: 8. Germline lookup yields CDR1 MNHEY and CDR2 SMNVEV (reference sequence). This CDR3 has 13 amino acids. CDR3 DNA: TGTGCCAGCTCTAATACAGGGGGCTTTGGCTACACCTTC. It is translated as CASSNTGGFGYTF.

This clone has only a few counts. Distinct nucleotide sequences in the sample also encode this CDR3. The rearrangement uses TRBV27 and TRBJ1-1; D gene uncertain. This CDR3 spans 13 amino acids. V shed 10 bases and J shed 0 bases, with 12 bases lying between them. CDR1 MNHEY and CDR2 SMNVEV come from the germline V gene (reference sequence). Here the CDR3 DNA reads TGTGCCACACGTCGACTAATGAACACTGAAGCTTTCTTT. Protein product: CATRRLMNTEAFF.

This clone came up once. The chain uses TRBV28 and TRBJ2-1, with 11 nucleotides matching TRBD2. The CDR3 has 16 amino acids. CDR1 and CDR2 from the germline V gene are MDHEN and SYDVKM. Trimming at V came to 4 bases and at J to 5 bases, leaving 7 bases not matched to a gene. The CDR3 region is CASSYSGTSGHNEQFF. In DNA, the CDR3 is TGTGCCAGCAGTTACTCCGGGACTAGCGGCCACAATGAGCAGTTCTTC.

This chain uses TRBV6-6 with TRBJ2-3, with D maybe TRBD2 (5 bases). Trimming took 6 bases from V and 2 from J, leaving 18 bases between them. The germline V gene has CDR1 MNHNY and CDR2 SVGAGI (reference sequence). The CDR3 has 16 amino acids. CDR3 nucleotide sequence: TGTGCCAGCAGAACCAATTTACTAGGGAACACAGATACGCAGTATTTT. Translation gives CASRTNLLGNTDTQYF.

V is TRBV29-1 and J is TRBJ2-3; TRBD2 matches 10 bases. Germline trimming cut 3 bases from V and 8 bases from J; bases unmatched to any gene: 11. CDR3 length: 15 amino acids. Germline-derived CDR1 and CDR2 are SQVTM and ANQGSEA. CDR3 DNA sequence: TGCAGCGTTGAGACGGGACTAGCGACCGGTGGTACGCAGTATTTT. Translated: CSVETGLATGGTQYF.